This paragraph covers one T cell receptor beta chain sequence. Genomic DNA, serving as template, underwent TCR beta VDJ and CDR3 profiling. TCRdb re-derived calls from the reads in MiXCR, one entry per CDR3 protein. Of 250,000 to 350,000 distinct CDR3 sequences in the sample, 56% were seen once. Patients included in sequencing had previously demonstrated CD8+CD57+ cell expansion by flow cytometry. The enrolled patients all had severe acquired aplastic anemia. This record belongs to a study of CD8+CD57+ T cells in acquired aplastic anemia. Overall study: DNA from sorted CD4+ and CD8+ cells averaged approximately 3.2 ug.

The CDR3 spans 15 residues. Germline V gene data show CDR1 as MGHDK and CDR2 as SYGVNS. V lost 3 bases and J lost 3, with 11 bases in between. The chain joins TRBV25-1 to TRBJ2-2; maybe TRBD1 (6 bases). What was sequenced was sorted CD4+, CD8+, or CD8+CD57+ T cells (not recorded which) from PBMCs. This receptor was obtained from a human donor with aplastic anemia. The CDR3 region is CASSDPGGDTGELFF. The CDR3 DNA is TGTGCCAGCAGTGACCCTGGGGGCGACACCGGGGAGCTGTTTTTT.